The clone carrying this T cell receptor beta chain has ten or more counts. The antigen is undetermined. The sample comes from a study of T cells in Graves' hyperthyroidism and ophthalmopathy. Amplification of TCR beta CDR3 regions used RNA as the template. In the first-round RT-PCR of the TCR CDR3, the HTBI primer set was used. TCRdb passed the multiplex PCR reads through MiXCR, listing each CDR3 protein once. Found here are around 660,000 distinct CDR3 sequences, 45% of them singletons; the top ten hold less than 9.5%. Study results and caveats: Model-based prediction identified ophthalmopathy a median around 6.5 months prior to its onset.

This CDR3 is 13 amino acids long. CDR1 is SEHNR, CDR2 FQNEAQ, per germline (reference sequence). With 8 bases removed from V and 1 base from J, the gap between germline ends came to 11 bases. The specimen sequenced was peripheral blood or thyroid tissue (not recorded which). The chain carries TRBV7-9 and TRBJ1-1, with D possibly matching TRBD1 (6 bases). This TCR derives from an adult man with Graves' disease, either hyperthyroidism or ophthalmopathy (not recorded which). CDR3: CASGQTGNTEAFF. CDR3 coding DNA: TGTGCCAGCGGACAGACGGGGAACACTGAAGCTTTCTTT.